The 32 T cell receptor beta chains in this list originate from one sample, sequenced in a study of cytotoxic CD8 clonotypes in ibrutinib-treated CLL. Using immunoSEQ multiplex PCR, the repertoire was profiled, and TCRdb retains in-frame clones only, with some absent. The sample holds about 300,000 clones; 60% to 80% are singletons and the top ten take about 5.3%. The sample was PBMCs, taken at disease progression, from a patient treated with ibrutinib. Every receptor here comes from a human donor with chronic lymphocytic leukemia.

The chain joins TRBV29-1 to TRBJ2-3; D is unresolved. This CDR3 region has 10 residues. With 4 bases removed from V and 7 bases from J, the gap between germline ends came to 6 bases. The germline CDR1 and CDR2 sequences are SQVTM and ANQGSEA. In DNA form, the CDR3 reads TGCAGCGTTGGGGCGAATACGCAGTATTTT. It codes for CSVGANTQYF.

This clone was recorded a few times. The CDR3 spells CASSQGGASTGELFF. In DNA form, the CDR3 reads TGCGCCAGCAGCCAAGGTGGCGCGAGTACCGGGGAGCTGTTTTTT. The chain combines TRBV4-1 with TRBJ2-2; D call uncertain. From germline, CDR1 is MGHRA and CDR2 YSYEKL. V dropped 1 base and J dropped 5 bases, with 11 bases sitting between them. The CDR3 has 15 amino acids.

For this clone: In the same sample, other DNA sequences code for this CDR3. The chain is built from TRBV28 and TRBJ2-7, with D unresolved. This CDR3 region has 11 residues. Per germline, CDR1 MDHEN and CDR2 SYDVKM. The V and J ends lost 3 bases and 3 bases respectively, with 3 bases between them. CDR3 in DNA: TGTGCCAGCAGTTTTGGCTACGAGCAGTACTTC. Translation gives CASSFGYEQYF. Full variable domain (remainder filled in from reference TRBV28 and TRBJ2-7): DVKVTQSSRYLVKRTGEKVFLECVQDMDHENMFWYRQDPGLGLRLIYFSYDVKMKEKGDIPEGYSVSREKKERFSLILESASTNQTSMYLCASSFGYEQYFGPGTRLTVT.

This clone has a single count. The CDR3 DNA is TGTGCCAGCAGACCCCTACGGGGGGCGAACTATGGCTACACCTTC. Protein sequence: CASRPLRGANYGYTF. V and J are TRBV27 and TRBJ1-2; tentatively, D is TRBD1 (6 bases). Trimming left V 6 bases short and J 2 bases short, with 16 bases between. The CDR3 runs to 15 residues. Looked up from germline, CDR1 is MNHEY and CDR2 is SMNVEV (reference sequence).

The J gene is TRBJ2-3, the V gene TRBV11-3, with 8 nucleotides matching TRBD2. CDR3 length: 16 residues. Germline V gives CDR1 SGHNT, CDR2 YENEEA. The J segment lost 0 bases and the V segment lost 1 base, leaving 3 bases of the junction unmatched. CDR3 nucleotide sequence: TGTGCCAGCAGCTTAGTTTCTAGCGGGAGCACAGATACGCAGTATTTT. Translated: CASSLVSSGSTDTQYF.

This chain's CDR3 is CASGRQGRIDTQYF. In nucleotides, the CDR3 is TGTGCCAGTGGGCGACAGGGGAGAATAGATACGCAGTATTTT. The chain links TRBV19 to TRBJ2-3, with 8 bases that match TRBD1. The germline V gene has CDR1 LNHDA and CDR2 SQIVND (reference sequence). The J segment lost 5 bases and the V segment lost 8 bases, leaving 9 bases of the junction unmatched. CDR3 length: 14 amino acids.

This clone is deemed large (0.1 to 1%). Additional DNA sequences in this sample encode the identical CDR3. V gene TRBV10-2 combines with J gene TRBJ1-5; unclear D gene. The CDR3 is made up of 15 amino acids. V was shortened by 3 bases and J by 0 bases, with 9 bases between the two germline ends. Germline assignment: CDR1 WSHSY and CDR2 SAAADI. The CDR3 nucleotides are TGCGCCAGCAGTGATGCAGGTTATAGCAATCAGCCCCAGCATTTT. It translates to CASSDAGYSNQPQHF.

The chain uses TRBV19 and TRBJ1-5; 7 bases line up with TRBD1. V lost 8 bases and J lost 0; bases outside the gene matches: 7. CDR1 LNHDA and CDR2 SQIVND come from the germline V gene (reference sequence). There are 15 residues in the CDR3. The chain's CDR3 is CASAFRGASNQPQHF. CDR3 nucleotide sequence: TGTGCCAGTGCTTTCAGGGGGGCTAGCAATCAGCCCCAGCATTTT. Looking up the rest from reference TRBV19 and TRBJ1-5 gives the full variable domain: DGGITQSPKYLFRKEGQNVTLSCEQNLNHDAMYWYRQDPGQGLRLIYYSQIVNDFQKGDIAEGYSVSREKKESFPLTVTSAQKNPTAFYLCASAFRGASNQPQHFGDGTRLSIL.

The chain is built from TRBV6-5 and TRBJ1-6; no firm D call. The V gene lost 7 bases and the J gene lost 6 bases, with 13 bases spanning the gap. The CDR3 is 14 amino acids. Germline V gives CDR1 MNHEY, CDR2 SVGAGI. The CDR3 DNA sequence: TGTGCCAGCACCGCCGGGCCCTTTAATTCACCCCTCCACTTT. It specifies CASTAGPFNSPLHF.

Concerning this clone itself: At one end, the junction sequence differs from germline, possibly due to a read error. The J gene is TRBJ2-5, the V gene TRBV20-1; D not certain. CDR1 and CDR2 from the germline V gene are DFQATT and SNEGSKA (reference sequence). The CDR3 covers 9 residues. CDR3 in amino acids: CSARDPLNF. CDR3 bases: TGCAGTGCTAGAGACCCTTTGAACTTC.

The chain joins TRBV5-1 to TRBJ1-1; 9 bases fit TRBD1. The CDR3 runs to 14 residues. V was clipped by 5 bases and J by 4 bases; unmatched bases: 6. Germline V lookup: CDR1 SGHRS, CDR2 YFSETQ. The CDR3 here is CASRQGAVGTEAFF. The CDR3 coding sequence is TGCGCCAGCAGACAGGGGGCGGTGGGCACTGAAGCTTTCTTT. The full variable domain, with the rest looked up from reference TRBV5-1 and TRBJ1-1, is KAGVTQTPRYLIKTRGQQVTLSCSPISGHRSVSWYQQTPGQGLQFLFEYFSETQRNKGNFPGRFSGRQFSNSRSEMNVSTLELGDSALYLCASRQGAVGTEAFFGQGTRLTVV.

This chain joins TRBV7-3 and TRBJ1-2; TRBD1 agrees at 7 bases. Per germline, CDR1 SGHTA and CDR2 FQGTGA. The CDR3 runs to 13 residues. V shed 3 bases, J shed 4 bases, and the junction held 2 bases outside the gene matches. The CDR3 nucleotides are TGTGCCAGCAGCTTCGACAGGGTCTATGGCTACACCTTC. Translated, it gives CASSFDRVYGYTF.

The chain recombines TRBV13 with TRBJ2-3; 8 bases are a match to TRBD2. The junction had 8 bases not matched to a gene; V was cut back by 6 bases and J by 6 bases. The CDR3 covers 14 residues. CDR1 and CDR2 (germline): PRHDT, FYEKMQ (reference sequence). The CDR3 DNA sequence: TGTGCCAGCAGTATAGCGGGAACCTGGGATACGCAGTATTTT. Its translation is CASSIAGTWDTQYF.

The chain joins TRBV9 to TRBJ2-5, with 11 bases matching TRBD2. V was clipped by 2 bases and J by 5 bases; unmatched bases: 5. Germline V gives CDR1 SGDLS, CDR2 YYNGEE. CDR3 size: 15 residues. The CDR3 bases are TGTGCCAGCAGCGTTGCCCCTAGCGGGAGGGAGACCCAGTACTTC. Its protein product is CASSVAPSGRETQYF.

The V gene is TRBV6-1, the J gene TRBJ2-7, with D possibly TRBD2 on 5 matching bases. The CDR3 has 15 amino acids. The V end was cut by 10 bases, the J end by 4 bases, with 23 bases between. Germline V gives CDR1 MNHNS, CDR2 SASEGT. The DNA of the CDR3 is TGTGCCACCGGCCGAAAGAGGGTCCCTGATTACGAGCAGTACTTC. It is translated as CATGRKRVPDYEQYF.

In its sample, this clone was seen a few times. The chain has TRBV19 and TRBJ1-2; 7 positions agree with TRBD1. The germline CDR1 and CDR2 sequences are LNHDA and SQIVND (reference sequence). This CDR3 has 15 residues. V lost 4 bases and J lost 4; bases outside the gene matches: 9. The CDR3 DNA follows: TGTGCCAGTAGTACAGTTGCCGGGACAGTCTATGGCTACACCTTC. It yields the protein CASSTVAGTVYGYTF.

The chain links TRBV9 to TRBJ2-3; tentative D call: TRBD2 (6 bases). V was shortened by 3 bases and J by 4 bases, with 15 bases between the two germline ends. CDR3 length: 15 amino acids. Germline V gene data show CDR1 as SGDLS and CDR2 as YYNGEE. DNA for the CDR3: TGTGCCAGCAGCGCCGGGAGTTGGGGCCCAGATACGCAGTATTTT. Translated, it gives CASSAGSWGPDTQYF.

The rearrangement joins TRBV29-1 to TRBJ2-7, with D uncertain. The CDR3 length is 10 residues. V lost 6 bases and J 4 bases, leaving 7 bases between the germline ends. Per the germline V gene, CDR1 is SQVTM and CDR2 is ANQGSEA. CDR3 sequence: CSVVEYEQYF. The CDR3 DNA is TGCAGCGTGGTCGAGTACGAGCAGTACTTC.

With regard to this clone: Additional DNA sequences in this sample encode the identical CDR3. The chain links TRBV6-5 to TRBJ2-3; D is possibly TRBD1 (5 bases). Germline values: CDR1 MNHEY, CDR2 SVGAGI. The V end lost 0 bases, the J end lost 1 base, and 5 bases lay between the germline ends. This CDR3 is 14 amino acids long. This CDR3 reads CASSYSRGTDTQYF. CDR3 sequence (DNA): TGTGCCAGCAGTTACTCCAGGGGCACAGATACGCAGTATTTT.

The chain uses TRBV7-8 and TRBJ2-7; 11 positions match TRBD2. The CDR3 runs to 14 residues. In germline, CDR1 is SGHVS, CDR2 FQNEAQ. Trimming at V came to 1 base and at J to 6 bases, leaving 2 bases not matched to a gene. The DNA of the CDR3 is TGTGCCAGCAGCTTAGTACTAGCGGGAGCCGAGCAGTACTTC. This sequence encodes CASSLVLAGAEQYF.

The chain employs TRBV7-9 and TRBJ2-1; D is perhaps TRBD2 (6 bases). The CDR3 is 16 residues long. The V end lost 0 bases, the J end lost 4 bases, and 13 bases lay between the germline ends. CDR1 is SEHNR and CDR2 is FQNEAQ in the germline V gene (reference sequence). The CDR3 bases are TGTGCCAGCAGCTTAGCACCGTGGGGGACTTACAATGAGCAGTTCTTC. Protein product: CASSLAPWGTYNEQFF.

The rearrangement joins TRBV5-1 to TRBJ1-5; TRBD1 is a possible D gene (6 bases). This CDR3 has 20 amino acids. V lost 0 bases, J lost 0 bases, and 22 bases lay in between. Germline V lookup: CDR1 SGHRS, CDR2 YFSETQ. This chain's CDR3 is CASSLAGGTPTIYSNQPQHF. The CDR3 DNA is TGCGCCAGCAGCTTGGCCGGTGGGACACCGACGATCTATAGCAATCAGCCCCAGCATTTT.

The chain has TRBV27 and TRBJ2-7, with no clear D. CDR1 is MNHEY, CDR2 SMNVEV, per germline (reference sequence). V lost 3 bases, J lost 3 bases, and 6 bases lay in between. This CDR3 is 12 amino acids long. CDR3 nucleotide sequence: TGTGCCAGCAGTTTTCCCCGCTACGAGCAGTACTTC. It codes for CASSFPRYEQYF.

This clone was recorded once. The CDR3 spells CASSSGGYGYTF. The CDR3 DNA is TGTGCCAGCAGTTCGGGAGGCTATGGCTACACCTTC. This chain links TRBV27 with TRBJ1-2; D not certain. CDR1 MNHEY and CDR2 SMNVEV come from the germline V gene (reference sequence). This CDR3 comprises 12 residues. The V end lost 4 bases, the J end lost 4 bases, and 7 bases lay between the germline ends.

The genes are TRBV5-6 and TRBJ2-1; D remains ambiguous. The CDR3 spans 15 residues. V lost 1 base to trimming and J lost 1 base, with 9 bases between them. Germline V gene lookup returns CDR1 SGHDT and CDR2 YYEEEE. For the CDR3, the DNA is TGTGCCAGCAGCTTGTATAGGTCTTCCTACAATGAGCAGTTCTTC. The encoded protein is CASSLYRSSYNEQFF.

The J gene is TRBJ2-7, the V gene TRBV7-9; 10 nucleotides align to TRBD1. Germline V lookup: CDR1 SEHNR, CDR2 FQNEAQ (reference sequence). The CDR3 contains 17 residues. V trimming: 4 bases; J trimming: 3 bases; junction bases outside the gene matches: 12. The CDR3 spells CASSSSSGTGALYEQYF. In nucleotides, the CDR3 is TGTGCCAGCAGCTCAAGCTCCGGGACAGGGGCCCTCTACGAGCAGTACTTC.

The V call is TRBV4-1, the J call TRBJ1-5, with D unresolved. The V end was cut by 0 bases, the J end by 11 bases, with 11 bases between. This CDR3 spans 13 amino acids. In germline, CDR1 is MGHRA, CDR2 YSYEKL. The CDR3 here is CASSQERSLTQHF. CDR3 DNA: TGCGCCAGCAGCCAAGAACGAAGCCTAACCCAGCATTTT.

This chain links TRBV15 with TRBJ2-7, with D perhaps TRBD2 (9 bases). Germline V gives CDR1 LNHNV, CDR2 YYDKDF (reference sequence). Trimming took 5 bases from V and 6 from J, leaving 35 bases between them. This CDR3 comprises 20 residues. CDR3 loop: CATSADRTGTYLAGSAEQYF. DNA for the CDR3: TGTGCCACCAGCGCCGACAGGACAGGGACCTACCTAGCGGGAAGTGCCGAGCAGTACTTC.

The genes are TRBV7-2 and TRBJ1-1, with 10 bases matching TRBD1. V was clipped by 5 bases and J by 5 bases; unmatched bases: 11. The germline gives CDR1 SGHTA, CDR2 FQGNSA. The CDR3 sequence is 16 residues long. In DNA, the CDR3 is TGTGCCAGCAGCACTGTCGGGGACAGGGGATATACTGAAGCTTTCTTT. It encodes CASSTVGDRGYTEAFF.

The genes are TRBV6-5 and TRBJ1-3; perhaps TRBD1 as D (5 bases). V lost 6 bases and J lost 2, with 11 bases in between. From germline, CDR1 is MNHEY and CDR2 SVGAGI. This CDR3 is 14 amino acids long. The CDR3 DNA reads TGTGCCAGCAGAAGGGGAGGACCTGGAAACACCATATATTTT. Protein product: CASRRGGPGNTIYF.

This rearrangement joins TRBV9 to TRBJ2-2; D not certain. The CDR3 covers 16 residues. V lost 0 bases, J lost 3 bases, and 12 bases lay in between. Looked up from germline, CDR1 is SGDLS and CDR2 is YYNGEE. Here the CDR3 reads CASSVVSQLYTGELFF. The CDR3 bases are TGTGCCAGCAGCGTAGTCAGCCAACTATACACCGGGGAGCTGTTTTTT.

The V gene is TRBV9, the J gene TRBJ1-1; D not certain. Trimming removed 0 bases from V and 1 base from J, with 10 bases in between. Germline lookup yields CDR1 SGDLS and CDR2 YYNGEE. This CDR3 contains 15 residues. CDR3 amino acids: CASSVVSTWNTEAFF. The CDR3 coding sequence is TGTGCCAGCAGCGTAGTGTCCACCTGGAACACTGAAGCTTTCTTT.